This passage covers 5 T cell receptor beta chains from one sample sequenced in a study of T cell changes during pregnancy in multiple sclerosis. TCRdb keeps only in-frame clones here, not all; method: immunoSEQ multiplex PCR. The data hold about 15,000 clones, with more than 70% observed a single time. The material sequenced was CD8+ T cells from peripheral blood mononuclear cells, taken in the third trimester of pregnancy. Receptors were obtained from a female donor in good health, enrolled as a control in a pregnancy study.

The J gene is TRBJ2-1, the V gene TRBV27; 8 bases fit TRBD1. Trimming at V came to 6 bases and at J to 8 bases, leaving 9 bases not matched to a gene. CDR3 size: 14 residues. Germline V gene lookup returns CDR1 MNHEY and CDR2 SMNVEV (reference sequence). The CDR3 DNA sequence: TGTGCCAGCAGGCCAGGGGGCGGCCTCGATGAGCAGTTCTTC. It translates to CASRPGGGLDEQFF.

The CDR3 reads CASRQDSGANVLTF. The CDR3, as DNA: TGTGCCAGCAGACAGGACTCTGGGGCCAACGTCCTGACTTTC. The chain employs TRBV7-8 and TRBJ2-6; D may be TRBD1 (5 bases). The CDR3 consists of 14 residues. Germline assignment: CDR1 SGHVS and CDR2 FQNEAQ. Trimming removed 6 bases from V and 0 bases from J, with 6 bases in between.

This chain connects TRBV19 to TRBJ2-2; 9 nucleotides agree with TRBD2. Per germline, CDR1 LNHDA and CDR2 SQIVND (reference sequence). Losses at the gene ends were 6 bases for V and 4 bases for J; bases not matched to a gene: 9. CDR3 length: 16 amino acids. The CDR3 loop reads CASSPIAGVSTGELFF. As DNA, the CDR3 is TGTGCCAGTAGCCCTATAGCGGGAGTCAGCACCGGGGAGCTGTTTTTT.

V and J are TRBV11-2 and TRBJ2-2; D is perhaps TRBD2 (5 bases). The V end lost 5 bases, the J end lost 9 bases, and 25 bases lay between the germline ends. The CDR3 is made up of 17 amino acids. Germline lookup yields CDR1 SGHAT and CDR2 FQNNGV. CDR3 in amino acids: CASSLIDPTSSLRELFF. For the CDR3, the DNA is TGTGCCAGCAGCCTGATAGACCCAACTAGTTCTTTGCGGGAGCTGTTTTTT. Variable domain in full (rest from reference TRBV11-2 and TRBJ2-2): EAGVAQSPRYKIIEKRQSVAFWCNPISGHATLYWYQQILGQGPKLLIQFQNNGVVDDSQLPKDRFSAERLKGVDSTLKIQPAKLEDSAVYLCASSLIDPTSSLRELFFGEGSRLTVL.

By sample fraction, this clone is medium-sized. The chain links TRBV6-1 to TRBJ1-3; no clear D. Trimming pared 8 bases from V and 2 bases from J, leaving 16 bases between. CDR3 length equals 15 residues. Germline values: CDR1 MNHNS, CDR2 SASEGT. The DNA of the CDR3 is TGTGCCAGCTCCCCCCAAGCCGAGGCTGGAAACACCATATATTTT. It encodes CASSPQAEAGNTIYF.